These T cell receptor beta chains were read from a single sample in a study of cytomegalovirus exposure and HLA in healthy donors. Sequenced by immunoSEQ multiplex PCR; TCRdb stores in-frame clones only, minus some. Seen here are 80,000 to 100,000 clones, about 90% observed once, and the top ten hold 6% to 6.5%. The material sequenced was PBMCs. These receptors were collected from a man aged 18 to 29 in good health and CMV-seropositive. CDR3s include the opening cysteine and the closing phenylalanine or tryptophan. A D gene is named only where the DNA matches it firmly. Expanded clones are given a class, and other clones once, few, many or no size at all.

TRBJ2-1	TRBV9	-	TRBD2	CASSPSSGARTSPRFF	TGTGCCAGCAGCCCCAGTTCCGGGGCGAGGACTAGTCCTAGGTTCTTC
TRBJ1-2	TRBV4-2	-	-	CASSQRTADGYTF	TGTGCCAGCAGCCAACGGACAGCCGATGGCTACACCTTC
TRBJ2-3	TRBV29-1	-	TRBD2	CSVEVGLAGPLDTQYF	TGCAGCGTTGAAGTAGGACTAGCGGGACCCCTGGATACGCAGTATTTT
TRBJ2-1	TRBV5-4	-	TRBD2	CASSLGRGGNEQFF	TGTGCCAGCAGCTTGGGGCGGGGGGGCAATGAGCAGTTCTTC
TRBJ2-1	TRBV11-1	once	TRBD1	CASTSTGSYNEQFF	TGTGCCAGCACCTCGACAGGGTCCTACAATGAGCAGTTCTTC
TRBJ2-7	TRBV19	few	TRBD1	CASSMTGGRYEQYF	TGTGCCAGTAGTATGACAGGGGGAAGGTACGAGCAGTACTTC
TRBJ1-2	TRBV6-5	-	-	CASSYERSYGYTF	TGTGCCAGCAGTTACGAAAGGAGCTATGGCTACACCTTC
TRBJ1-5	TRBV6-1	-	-	CASSAVGQPQHF	TGTGCCAGCAGTGCCGTCGGGCAGCCCCAGCATTTT
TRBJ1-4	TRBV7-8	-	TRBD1	CASSRGQGDEKLFF	TGTGCCAGCAGCAGAGGACAGGGGGATGAAAAACTGTTTTTT
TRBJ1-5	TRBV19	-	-	CASLEGTYSNQPQHF	TGTGCCAGTTTAGAGGGGACTTATAGCAATCAGCCCCAGCATTTT
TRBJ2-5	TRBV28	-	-	CASSRQETQYF	TGTGCCAGCAGCCGGCAAGAGACCCAGTACTTC
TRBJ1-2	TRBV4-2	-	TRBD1	CASSQTGQYYGYTF	TGTGCCAGCAGCCAAACGGGACAGTACTATGGCTACACCTTC
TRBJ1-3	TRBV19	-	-	CASSIRGLTGNTIYF	TGTGCCAGTAGTATAAGGGGATTAACTGGAAACACCATATATTTT
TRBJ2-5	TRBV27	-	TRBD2	CASSFGGGAQETQYF	TGTGCCAGCAGTTTTGGCGGGGGGGCCCAAGAGACCCAGTACTTC
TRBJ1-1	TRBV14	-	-	CASSQDRDLIEAFF	TGTGCCAGCAGCCAAGACAGGGATCTGATTGAAGCTTTCTTT
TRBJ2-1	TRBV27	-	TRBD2	CASTFGSGNYNEQFF	TGTGCCAGCACGTTTGGTAGCGGGAACTACAATGAGCAGTTCTTC
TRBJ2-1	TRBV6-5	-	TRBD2	CASSYSSGGVGEQFF	TGTGCCAGCAGTTACTCCAGCGGGGGGGTGGGTGAGCAGTTCTTC
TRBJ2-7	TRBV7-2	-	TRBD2	CASSSFRGGPVEQYF	TGTGCCAGCAGCTCATTCCGGGGGGGGCCTGTCGAGCAGTACTTC
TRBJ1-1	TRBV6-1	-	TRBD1	CASSVGGGANTEAFF	TGTGCCAGCAGTGTTGGAGGGGGCGCGAACACTGAAGCTTTCTTT
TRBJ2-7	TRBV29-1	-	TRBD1	CSVDSSRDSAYEQYF	TGCAGCGTTGATTCTTCTCGGGACAGCGCCTACGAGCAGTACTTC
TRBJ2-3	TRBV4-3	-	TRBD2	CASSQTAGGETDTQYF	TGCGCCAGCAGCCAAACGGCGGGGGGGGAAACAGATACGCAGTATTTT
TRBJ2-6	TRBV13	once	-	CASSSSDREGSGANVLTF	TGTGCCAGCAGCTCATCGGACAGGGAGGGTTCTGGGGCCAACGTCCTGACTTTC
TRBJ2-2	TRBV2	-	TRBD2	CASSEWTSGGELFF	TGTGCCAGCAGTGAGTGGACTAGCGGCGGGGAGCTGTTTTTT
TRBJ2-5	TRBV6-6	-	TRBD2	CASSYRLGLADGTQYF	TGTGCCAGCAGTTACCGTCTGGGACTAGCTGACGGCACCCAGTACTTC
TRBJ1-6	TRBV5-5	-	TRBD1	CASSSTTGASSPLHF	TGTGCCAGCAGCTCCACGACAGGGGCGAGTTCACCCCTCCACTTT
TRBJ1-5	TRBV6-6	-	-	CASTRGGERGQPQHF	TGTGCCAGCACCCGGGGCGGGGAACGAGGTCAGCCCCAGCATTTT
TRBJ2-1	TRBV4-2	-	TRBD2	CASSPLGLAAYNEQFF	TGTGCCAGCAGCCCCTTGGGACTAGCGGCGTACAATGAGCAGTTCTTC
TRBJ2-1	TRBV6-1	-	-	CASSTGPDYNEQFF	TGTGCCAGCAGTACTGGGCCAGACTACAATGAGCAGTTCTTC
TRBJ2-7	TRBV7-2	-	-	CASSLTQGSAYEQYF	TGTGCCAGCAGCTTGACACAGGGAAGTGCCTACGAGCAGTACTTC
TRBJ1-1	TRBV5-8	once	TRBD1	CASSFPEGANTEAFF	TGTGCCAGCAGCTTCCCGGAGGGGGCTAACACTGAAGCTTTCTTT
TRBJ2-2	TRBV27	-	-	CASSYTNGELFF	TGTGCCAGCAGTTATACTAATGGGGAGCTGTTTTTT
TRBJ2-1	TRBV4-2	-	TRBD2	CASSPGNEREPFHNEQFF	TGTGCCAGCAGCCCGGGGAATGAGCGGGAGCCGTTCCACAATGAGCAGTTCTTC